This TCR beta chain was found in a study of blood T cell repertoires in COVID-19. About the research overall: From T cells, B-cell-depleted T cells, or PBMCs came the material, which was cDNA or gDNA.

Recruitment covered about two dozen US areas and drew participants whose ages spanned roughly 18 to 90 years. Before being deemed recovered, Cohort 3 donors had two negative PCRs, clearance, or symptom resolution. Original processing notes: Reference gene primer amplification gave nucleated cell count estimates. Using immunoSEQ multiplex PCR, the repertoire was profiled, and TCRdb retains in-frame clones only, with some absent. V and J calls and clone size are as listed in that table; D and trimming were resolved from the DNA. The sample has some 270,000 clones, 65% to 85% seen once; the top ten hold around 3.5%. The CDR3 spans 16 residues. V lost 6 bases and J lost 4, with 18 bases in between. Germline V gives CDR1 SNHLY, CDR2 FYNNEI.

The sequence was obtained from a man aged 45-65 years who had recovered from COVID-19. This rearrangement joins TRBV2 to TRBJ1-4; a weak D match, TRBD1 (6 bases). What was sequenced was PBMCs or T cells enriched from blood (not recorded which). Here the CDR3 DNA reads TGTGCCAGCAGCCCCCTCGGGGGGCAGGGTAATGAAAAACTGTTTTTT. This translates into CASSPLGGQGNEKLFF. Together with reference TRBV2 and TRBJ1-4, the CDR3 gives the full variable domain: EPEVTQTPSHQVTQMGQEVILRCVPISNHLYFYWYRQILGQKVEFLVSFYNNEISEKSEIFDDQFSVERPDGSNFTLKIRSTKLEDSAMYFCASSPLGGQGNEKLFFGSGTQLSVL.